Below, 8 T cell receptor beta chains from the same sample are listed, as sequenced in a study of blood T cell repertoires in COVID-19. The repertoire was sequenced with immunoSEQ multiplex PCR; TCRdb's copy has only in-frame clones and lacks some. The sample shows some 350,000 clones, around nine tenths of them seen only once. Sequencing used peripheral blood. These receptors were taken from a woman between 65 and 79 years old with COVID-19, enrolled during active disease.

V and J are TRBV11-2 and TRBJ2-5; D may be TRBD2 (5 bases). This CDR3 is built from 14 residues. Trimming shortened V by 4 bases and J by 0 bases, and 9 bases separated the two germline ends. Per germline, CDR1 SGHAT and CDR2 FQNNGV. The CDR3 region has the DNA TGTGCCAGCAGCTCCCCGGGGTACCAAGAGACCCAGTACTTC. Amino acids: CASSSPGYQETQYF.

The gene calls are TRBV18 and TRBJ1-2, with D maybe TRBD1 (5 bases). The CDR3 consists of 16 residues. Germline CDR1 KGHSH, CDR2 LQKENI. V gave up 6 bases and J gave up 6 bases, with 23 bases separating them. In DNA form, the CDR3 reads TGTGCCAGCTCGCCGCTACCTCAGGGATCAGGGAATGGCTACACCTTC. It codes for CASSPLPQGSGNGYTF.

The CDR3 loop reads CASSLGQIDNTEAFF. The CDR3, as DNA: TGTGCCAGCTCACTGGGACAGATAGATAATACTGAAGCTTTCTTT. The J gene is TRBJ1-1, the V gene TRBV18, with 7 positions matching TRBD1. J lost 5 bases, V lost 4 bases, and 10 bases had no gene match. Germline values: CDR1 KGHSH, CDR2 LQKENI. CDR3 size: 15 residues.

The genes are TRBV2 and TRBJ2-7; 9 bases line up with TRBD2. This CDR3 has 15 amino acids. Germline assignment: CDR1 SNHLY and CDR2 FYNNEI. Trimming at V came to 6 bases and at J to 6 bases, leaving 12 bases not matched to a gene. CDR3 in DNA: TGTGCCAGCAGGCTGTCGTATGGCGGGGGGGCCGAGCAGTACTTC. The encoded protein is CASRLSYGGGAEQYF.

This chain links TRBV6-6 with TRBJ1-6; no definite D call. Trimming took off 6 bases at V and 0 bases at J, with 6 bases between the two ends. The CDR3 is made up of 14 amino acids. The germline gives CDR1 MNHNY, CDR2 SVGAGI (reference sequence). CDR3 sequence: CASSPNSYNSPLHF. The CDR3 region has the DNA TGTGCCAGCAGCCCAAACTCCTATAATTCACCCCTCCACTTT.

On this clone itself: Additional DNA sequences in this sample encode the identical CDR3. This chain links TRBV19 with TRBJ1-2; 9 bases match TRBD1. Per germline, CDR1 LNHDA and CDR2 SQIVND (reference sequence). This CDR3 comprises 14 residues. J lost 4 bases, V lost 8 bases, and 8 bases had no gene match. CDR3 in DNA: TGTGCCAGTTCCCCGGGACAGGGCGGCTATGGCTACACCTTC. Its protein is CASSPGQGGYGYTF.

This clone was seen a handful of times. The J gene is TRBJ1-1, the V gene TRBV30; maybe TRBD1 (5 bases). CDR1 is GTSNPN, CDR2 SVGIG, per germline (reference sequence). The CDR3 sequence is 13 residues long. V gave up 3 bases and J gave up 0 bases, with 8 bases separating them. The CDR3 reads CAWRQVMNTEAFF. DNA for the CDR3: TGTGCCTGGAGACAGGTTATGAACACTGAAGCTTTCTTT.

Comments on this clone: Other DNA sequences in this sample translate to the same CDR3. V gene TRBV5-1 combines with J gene TRBJ1-1; 10 bases agree with TRBD1. In germline, CDR1 is SGHRS, CDR2 YFSETQ. J was trimmed by 1 base and V by 1 base; bases with no gene match: 1. CDR3 length: 15 residues. The CDR3 spells CASSLRTGGNTEAFF. For the CDR3, the DNA is TGCGCCAGCAGCTTGCGGACAGGGGGGAACACTGAAGCTTTCTTT. The entire variable domain, with the rest obtained from reference TRBV5-1 and TRBJ1-1, is as follows: KAGVTQTPRYLIKTRGQQVTLSCSPISGHRSVSWYQQTPGQGLQFLFEYFSETQRNKGNFPGRFSGRQFSNSRSEMNVSTLELGDSALYLCASSLRTGGNTEAFFGQGTRLTVV.